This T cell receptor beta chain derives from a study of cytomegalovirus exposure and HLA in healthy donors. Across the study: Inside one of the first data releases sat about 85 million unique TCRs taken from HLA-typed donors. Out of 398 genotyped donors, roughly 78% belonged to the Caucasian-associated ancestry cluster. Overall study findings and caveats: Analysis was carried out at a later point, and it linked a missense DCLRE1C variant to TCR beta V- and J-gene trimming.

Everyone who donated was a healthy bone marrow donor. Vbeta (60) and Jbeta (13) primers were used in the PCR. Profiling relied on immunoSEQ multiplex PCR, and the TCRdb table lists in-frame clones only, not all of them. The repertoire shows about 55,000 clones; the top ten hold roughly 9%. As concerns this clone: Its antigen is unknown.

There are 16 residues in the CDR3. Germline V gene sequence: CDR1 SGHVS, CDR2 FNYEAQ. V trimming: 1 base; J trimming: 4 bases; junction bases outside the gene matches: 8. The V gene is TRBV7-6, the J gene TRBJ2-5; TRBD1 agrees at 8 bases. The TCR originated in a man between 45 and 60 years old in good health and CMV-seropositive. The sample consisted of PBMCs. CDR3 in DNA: TGTGCCAGCAGCTTAGGGACAGGGCAGGGGGGAGAGACCCAGTACTTC. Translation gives CASSLGTGQGGETQYF.